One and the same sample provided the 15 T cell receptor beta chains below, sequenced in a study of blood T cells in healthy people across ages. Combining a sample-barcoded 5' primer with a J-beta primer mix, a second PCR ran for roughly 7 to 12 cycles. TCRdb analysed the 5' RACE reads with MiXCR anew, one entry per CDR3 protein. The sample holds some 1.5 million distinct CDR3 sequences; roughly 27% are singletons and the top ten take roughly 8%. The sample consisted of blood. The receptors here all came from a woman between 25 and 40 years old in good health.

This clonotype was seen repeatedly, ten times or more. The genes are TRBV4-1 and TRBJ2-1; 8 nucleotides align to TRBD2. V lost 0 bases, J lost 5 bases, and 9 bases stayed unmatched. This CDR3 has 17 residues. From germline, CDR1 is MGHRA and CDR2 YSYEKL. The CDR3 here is CASSQDRGTSINNEQFF. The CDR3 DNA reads TGCGCCAGCAGCCAAGATCGAGGGACTAGTATCAACAATGAGCAGTTCTTC.

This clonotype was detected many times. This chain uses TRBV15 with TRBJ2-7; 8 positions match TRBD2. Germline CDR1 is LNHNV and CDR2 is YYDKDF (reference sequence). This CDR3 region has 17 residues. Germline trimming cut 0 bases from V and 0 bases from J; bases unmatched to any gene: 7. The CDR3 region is CATSRDPSGGTSYEQYF. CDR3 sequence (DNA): TGTGCCACCAGCAGAGATCCATCGGGGGGGACCTCCTACGAGCAGTACTTC.

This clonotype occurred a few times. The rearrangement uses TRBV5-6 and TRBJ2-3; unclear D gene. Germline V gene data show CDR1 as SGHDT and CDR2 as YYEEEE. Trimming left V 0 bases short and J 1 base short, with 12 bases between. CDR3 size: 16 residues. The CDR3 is CASSLVSRLRTDTQYF. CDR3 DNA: TGTGCCAGCAGCTTGGTTTCTCGGCTCCGCACAGATACGCAGTATTTT.

CDR3 nucleotides: TGTGCCAGCAGCTTACCCGCCGGGACAGGGGGTATGGGTGAAGCTTTCTTT. Translating gives CASSLPAGTGGMGEAFF. The chain is built from TRBV7-9 and TRBJ1-1; 11 positions agree with TRBD1. V dropped 2 bases and J dropped 7; count of bases not matched to a gene: 12. The CDR3 consists of 17 residues. Germline CDR1 and CDR2: SEHNR and FQNEAQ (reference sequence).

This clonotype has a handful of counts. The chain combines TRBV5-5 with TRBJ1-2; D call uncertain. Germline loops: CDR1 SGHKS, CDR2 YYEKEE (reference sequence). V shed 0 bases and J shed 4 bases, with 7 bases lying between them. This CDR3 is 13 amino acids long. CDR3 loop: CASSLATVYGYTF. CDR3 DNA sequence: TGTGCCAGCAGCTTGGCTACAGTCTATGGCTACACCTTC.

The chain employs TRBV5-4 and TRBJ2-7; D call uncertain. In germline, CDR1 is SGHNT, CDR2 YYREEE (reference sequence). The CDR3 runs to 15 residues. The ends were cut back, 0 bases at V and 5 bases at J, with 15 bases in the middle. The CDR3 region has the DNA TGTGCCAGCAGCTTGGAAGCTCGAGAGTCCCACGAGCAGTACTTC. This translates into CASSLEARESHEQYF.

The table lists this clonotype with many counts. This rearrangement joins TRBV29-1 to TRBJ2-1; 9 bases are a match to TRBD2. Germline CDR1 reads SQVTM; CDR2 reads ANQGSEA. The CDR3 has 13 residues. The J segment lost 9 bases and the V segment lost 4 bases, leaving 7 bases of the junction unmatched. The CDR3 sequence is CSVGLAGIGEQFF. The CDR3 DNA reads TGCAGCGTTGGGCTAGCGGGAATAGGTGAGCAGTTCTTC.

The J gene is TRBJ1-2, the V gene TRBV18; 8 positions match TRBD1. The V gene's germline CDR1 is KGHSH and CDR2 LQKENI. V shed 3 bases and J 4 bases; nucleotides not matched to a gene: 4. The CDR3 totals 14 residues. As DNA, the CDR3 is TGTGCCAGCTCACCCGACAGGGGAATCTATGGCTACACCTTC. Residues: CASSPDRGIYGYTF.

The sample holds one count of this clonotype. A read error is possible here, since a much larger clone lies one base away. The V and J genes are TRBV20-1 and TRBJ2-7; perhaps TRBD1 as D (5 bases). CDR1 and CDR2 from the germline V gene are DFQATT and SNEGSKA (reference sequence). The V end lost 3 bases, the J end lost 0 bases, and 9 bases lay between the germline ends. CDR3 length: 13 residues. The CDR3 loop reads CSARDNYSYEQYF. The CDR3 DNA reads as TGCAGTGCTAGGGACAACTACTCCTACGAGCAGTACTTC.

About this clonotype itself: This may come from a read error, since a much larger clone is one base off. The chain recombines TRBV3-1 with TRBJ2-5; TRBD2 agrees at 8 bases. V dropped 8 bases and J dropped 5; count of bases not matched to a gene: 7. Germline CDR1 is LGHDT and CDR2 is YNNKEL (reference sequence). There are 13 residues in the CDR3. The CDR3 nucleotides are TGTGCCAGCGCGGCGGGGGGTTGGGAGACCCAGTACTTC. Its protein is CASAAGGWETQYF.

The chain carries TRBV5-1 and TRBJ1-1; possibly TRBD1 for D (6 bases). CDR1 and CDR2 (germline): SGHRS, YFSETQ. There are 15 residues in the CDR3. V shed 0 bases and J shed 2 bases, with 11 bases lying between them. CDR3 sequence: CASSLEGGHNTEAFF. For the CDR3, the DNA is TGCGCCAGCAGCTTGGAGGGGGGGCACAACACTGAAGCTTTCTTT.

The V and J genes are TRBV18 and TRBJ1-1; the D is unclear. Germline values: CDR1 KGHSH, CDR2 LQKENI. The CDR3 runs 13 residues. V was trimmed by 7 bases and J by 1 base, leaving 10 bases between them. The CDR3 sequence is CASLARGNTEAFF. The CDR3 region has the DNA TGTGCCAGCTTAGCCCGAGGGAACACTGAAGCTTTCTTT. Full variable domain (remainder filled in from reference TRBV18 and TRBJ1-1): NAGVMQNPRHLVRRRGQEARLRCSPMKGHSHVYWYRQLPEEGLKFMVYLQKENIIDESGMPKERFSAEFPKEGPSILRIQQVVRGDSAAYFCASLARGNTEAFFGQGTRLTVV.

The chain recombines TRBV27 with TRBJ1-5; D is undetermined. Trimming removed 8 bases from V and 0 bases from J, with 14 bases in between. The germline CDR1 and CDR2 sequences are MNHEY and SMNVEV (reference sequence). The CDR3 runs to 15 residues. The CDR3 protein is CASAMTSNSNQPQHF. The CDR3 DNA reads TGTGCCAGCGCCATGACTTCCAATAGCAATCAGCCCCAGCATTTT.

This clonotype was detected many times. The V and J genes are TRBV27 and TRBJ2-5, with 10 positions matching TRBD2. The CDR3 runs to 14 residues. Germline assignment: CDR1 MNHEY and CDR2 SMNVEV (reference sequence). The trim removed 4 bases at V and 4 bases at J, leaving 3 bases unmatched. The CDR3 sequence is CASSSRTSGETQYF. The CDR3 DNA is TGTGCCAGCAGTTCTAGGACTAGCGGAGAGACCCAGTACTTC.

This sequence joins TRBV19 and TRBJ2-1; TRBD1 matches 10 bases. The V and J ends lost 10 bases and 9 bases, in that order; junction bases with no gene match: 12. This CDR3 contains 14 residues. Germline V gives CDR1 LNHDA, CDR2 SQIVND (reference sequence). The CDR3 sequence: CATRRDRGEGEQFF. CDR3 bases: TGTGCCACACGCCGGGACAGGGGTGAGGGTGAGCAGTTCTTC.